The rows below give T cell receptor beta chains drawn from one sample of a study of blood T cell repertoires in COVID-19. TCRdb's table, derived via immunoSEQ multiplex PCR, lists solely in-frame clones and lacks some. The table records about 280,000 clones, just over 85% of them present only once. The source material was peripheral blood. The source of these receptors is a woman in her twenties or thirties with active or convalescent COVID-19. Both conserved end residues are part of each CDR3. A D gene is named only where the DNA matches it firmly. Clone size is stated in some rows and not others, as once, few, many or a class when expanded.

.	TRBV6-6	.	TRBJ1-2	CASSYGRENGYTF	TGTGCCAGCAGTTACGGCAGGGAAAATGGCTACACCTTC
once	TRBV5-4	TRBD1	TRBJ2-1	CASSLAGGNEQFF	TGTGCCAGCAGCTTGGCAGGGGGCAATGAGCAGTTCTTC
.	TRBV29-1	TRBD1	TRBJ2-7	CSVEEETGGYEQYF	TGCAGCGTTGAAGAGGAGACAGGGGGCTACGAGCAGTACTTC
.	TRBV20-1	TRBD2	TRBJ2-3	CSASARGGADTQYF	TGCAGTGCTAGTGCGCGGGGGGGCGCAGATACGCAGTATTTT
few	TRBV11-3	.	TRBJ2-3	CASSLGQNTDTQYF	TGTGCCAGCAGCTTAGGGCAGAACACAGATACGCAGTATTTT
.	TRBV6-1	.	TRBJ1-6	CASSESGTRDSPLHF	TGTGCCAGCAGTGAGTCCGGGACACGCGATTCACCCCTCCACTTT
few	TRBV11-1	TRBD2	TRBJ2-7	CASSLESGASYEQYF	TGTGCCAGCAGCTTAGAAAGCGGGGCCTCCTACGAGCAGTACTTC
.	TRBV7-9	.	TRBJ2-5	CASSSLGGTTQYF	TGTGCCAGCAGCTCCTTAGGCGGTACGACCCAGTACTTC
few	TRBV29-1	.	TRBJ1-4	CSVEDPSSEKLFF	TGCAGCGTTGAAGATCCCAGTTCTGAAAAACTGTTTTTT
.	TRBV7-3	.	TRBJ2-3	CASSPSGVGLDTQYF	TGTGCCAGCAGCCCCTCGGGGGTGGGATTGGATACGCAGTATTTT
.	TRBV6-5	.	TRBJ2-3	CASSYDFTDTQYF	TGTGCCAGCAGTTACGACTTCACAGATACGCAGTATTTT
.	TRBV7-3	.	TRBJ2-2	CASSLNRAGELFF	TGTGCCAGCAGCCTAAACAGGGCCGGGGAGCTGTTTTTT
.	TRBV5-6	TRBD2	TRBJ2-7	CASSRTGTSGAYEQYF	TGTGCCAGCAGCCGAACTGGGACTAGCGGGGCGTACGAGCAGTACTTC
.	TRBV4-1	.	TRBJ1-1	CASSHSGQLEAFF	TGCGCCAGCAGCCATAGTGGGCAGCTTGAAGCTTTCTTT
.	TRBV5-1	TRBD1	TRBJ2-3	CASSLGTGGLSTDTQYF	TGCGCCAGCAGCCTCGGGACAGGGGGGCTGAGCACAGATACGCAGTATTTT
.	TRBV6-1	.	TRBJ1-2	CASSEAGGWSANYGYTF	TGTGCCAGCAGTGAAGCCGGGGGATGGTCTGCTAACTATGGCTACACCTTC
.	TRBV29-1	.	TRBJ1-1	CSVERSRDTEAFF	TGCAGCGTTGAAAGGTCCAGGGACACTGAAGCTTTCTTT
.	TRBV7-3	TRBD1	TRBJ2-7	CASSPGGTGADEQYF	TGTGCCAGCAGCCCAGGCGGGACAGGGGCGGACGAGCAGTACTTC
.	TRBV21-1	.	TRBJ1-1	CASNPVLGRGTEAFF	TGTGCCAGCAATCCGGTGCTGGGGCGGGGAACTGAAGCTTTCTTT
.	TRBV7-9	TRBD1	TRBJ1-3	CASSLVLGTGTGSGNTIYF	TGTGCCAGCAGCTTAGTCTTAGGAACCGGGACAGGCTCTGGAAACACCATATATTTT
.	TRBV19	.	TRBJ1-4	CASTDPEGATNEKLFF	TGTGCCAGTACCGACCCGGAGGGAGCAACTAATGAAAAACTGTTTTTT
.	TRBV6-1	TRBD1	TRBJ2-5	CASSDWDRAETQYF	TGTGCCAGCAGTGATTGGGACAGGGCGGAGACCCAGTACTTC
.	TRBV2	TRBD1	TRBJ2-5	CASTRQGKLQETQYF	TGTGCCAGCACCCGACAGGGGAAATTGCAAGAGACCCAGTACTTC
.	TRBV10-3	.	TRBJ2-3	CAIRGGPPADTQYF	TGTGCCATCAGGGGAGGACCCCCCGCAGATACGCAGTATTTT
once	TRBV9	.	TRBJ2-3	CASSSAAWGTDTQYF	TGTGCCAGCAGCTCGGCGGCGTGGGGCACAGATACGCAGTATTTT
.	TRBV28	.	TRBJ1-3	CASSLTGRASGNTIYF	TGTGCCAGCAGTTTGACGGGGAGGGCCTCTGGAAACACCATATATTTT
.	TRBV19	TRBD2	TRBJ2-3	CASSMGSGGIVDTQYF	TGTGCCAGTAGTATGGGTAGCGGGGGAATCGTAGATACGCAGTATTTT
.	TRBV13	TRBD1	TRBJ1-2	CASSSTGVGGYTF	TGTGCCAGCAGCTCCACAGGGGTTGGTGGCTACACCTTC
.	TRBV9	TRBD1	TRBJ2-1	CASSVVGTAYNEQFF	TGTGCCAGCAGCGTAGTAGGGACAGCCTACAATGAGCAGTTCTTC
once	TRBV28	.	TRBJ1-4	CASSKQGVGEKLFF	TGTGCCAGCAGTAAACAGGGCGTAGGTGAAAAACTGTTTTTT
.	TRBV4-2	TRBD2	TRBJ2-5	CASSQEGTSGVQETQYF	TGTGCCAGCAGCCAAGAAGGGACTAGCGGGGTCCAAGAGACCCAGTACTTC
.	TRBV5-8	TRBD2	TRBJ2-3	CASSSGTSGGPDTQYF	TGTGCCAGCAGCTCCGGGACTAGCGGGGGTCCTGATACGCAGTATTTT